The source of this TCR beta chain is a study of T cell responses to AZD1222 COVID-19 vaccine. V lost 1 base, J lost 4 bases, and 8 bases stayed unmatched. Germline V lookup: CDR1 SGHDN, CDR2 FVKESK. The CDR3 runs to 16 residues. Remarks on this clone: Its antigen remains unknown.

Study-wide points: White British ancestry dominated among donors, who included more females, and clonal diversity was possibly underestimated. Vaccine-related CD4 TCRs covered spike, predominating at 160-218 and 743-854. Seropositive AZD1222 recipients at baseline numbered only five or six.

Libraries were prepared by immunoSEQ multiplex PCR; TCRdb keeps only in-frame clonotypes and omits some of them. The table lists about 120,000 clones, approximately 90% of them singletons. V and J are TRBV14 and TRBJ1-2; 8 bases align to TRBD1. The material was peripheral blood, obtained on day 0 of AZD1222 vaccination. The source of this sequence is an adult in good health. CDR3 nucleotide sequence: TGTGCCAGCAGCCAAGTCAGGGGGCGCCCCCCCTATGGCTACACCTTC. Its protein product is CASSQVRGRPPYGYTF.